These 28 T cell receptor beta chains were sequenced from one sample in a study of blood T cell repertoires in COVID-19. TCRdb keeps only in-frame clones here, not all; method: immunoSEQ multiplex PCR. The sample has about 77,000 clones, 75% to 85% seen once. The sequencing input was peripheral blood. These receptors were collected from a woman in her 70s with acute or convalescent COVID-19.

This chain connects TRBV7-9 to TRBJ1-1; D not resolved. V was pared by 2 bases and J by 5 bases, with 6 bases between. The CDR3 has 12 amino acids. Germline V CDR1 and CDR2: SEHNR, FQNEAQ (reference sequence). The DNA for the CDR3 is TGTGCCAGCAGCTTACTAGGAACTGAAGCTTTCTTT. This gives the protein CASSLLGTEAFF.

The genes are TRBV5-1 and TRBJ2-3; 7 bases match TRBD1. The V segment lost 2 bases and the J segment 4 bases; nucleotides outside the gene matches: 1. This CDR3 contains 13 residues. From germline, CDR1 is SGHRS and CDR2 YFSETQ. CDR3 protein: CASSLGQADTQYF. CDR3 DNA: TGCGCCAGCAGCTTAGGACAGGCAGATACGCAGTATTTT.

The V call is TRBV6-1, the J call TRBJ2-7; possibly TRBD1 for D (5 bases). This CDR3 has 14 amino acids. The V end was cut by 3 bases, the J end by 2 bases, with 11 bases between. Looked up from germline, CDR1 is MNHNS and CDR2 is SASEGT. This CDR3 reads CASSDVTGPYEQYF. The CDR3 DNA is TGTGCCAGCAGTGACGTCACAGGTCCCTACGAGCAGTACTTC.

The V gene is TRBV12-3 or TRBV12-4, the J gene TRBJ1-1, with D maybe TRBD1 (5 bases). V gave up 5 bases and J gave up 4 bases, with 11 bases separating them. CDR3 length: 13 residues. The CDR3 protein is CASSPREGTEAFF. As DNA, the CDR3 is TGTGCCAGCAGTCCCAGGGAGGGCACTGAAGCTTTCTTT.

The gene calls are TRBV7-9 and TRBJ1-1, with 9 bases aligning to TRBD1. The germline CDR1 and CDR2 sequences are SEHNR and FQNEAQ (reference sequence). This CDR3 is 16 amino acids long. J was trimmed by 2 bases and V by 3 bases; bases with no gene match: 7. The CDR3 sequence: CASSFLLQGANTEAFF. The CDR3 DNA reads TGTGCCAGCAGCTTTTTGTTACAGGGGGCAAACACTGAAGCTTTCTTT.

The chain couples TRBV19 to TRBJ1-3; D possibly corresponds to TRBD1 (6 bases). Germline CDR1 is LNHDA and CDR2 is SQIVND (reference sequence). This CDR3 comprises 16 residues. The ends were cut back, 0 bases at V and 2 bases at J, with 11 bases in the middle. CDR3 in DNA: TGTGCCAGTAGTATAGACCTGGACAGAGCTGGAAACACCATATATTTT. This gives the protein CASSIDLDRAGNTIYF.

This clone appeared a single time. The chain couples TRBV6-2 or TRBV6-3 to TRBJ2-1; 7 bases align to TRBD1. The CDR3 totals 18 residues. Losses at the gene ends were 0 bases for V and 3 bases for J; bases not matched to a gene: 11. The germline V gene has CDR1 MNHEY and CDR2 SVGEGT. DNA for the CDR3: TGTGCCAGCAGTTACTCCCGGGACAGCATAAATCTCTACAATGAGCAGTTCTTC. It codes for CASSYSRDSINLYNEQFF.

CDR3 bases: TGTGCCAGCAGCCACGGAGGTTGGCGGGGGGGCGCCACCGGGGAGCTGTTTTTT. Residues: CASSHGGWRGGATGELFF. The chain carries TRBV3-1 (or the pseudogene TRBV3-2) and TRBJ2-2, with TRBD2 identical over 9 bases. V dropped 3 bases and J dropped 4; count of bases not matched to a gene: 12. Germline V gene lookup returns CDR1 LGHDT and CDR2 YNNKEL (reference sequence). CDR3 length equals 18 residues.

This chain connects TRBV7-9 to TRBJ2-2, with 7 bases aligning to TRBD1. Germline V gene lookup returns CDR1 SEHNR and CDR2 FQNEAQ (reference sequence). V lost 7 bases and J lost 6; bases outside the gene matches: 8. The CDR3 totals 14 residues. The CDR3 sequence is CASNDRAIPGELFF. The CDR3 DNA reads TGTGCCAGCAACGACAGGGCTATACCCGGGGAGCTGTTTTTT. The entire variable domain, with the rest obtained from reference TRBV7-9 and TRBJ2-2, is as follows: DTGVSQNPRHKITKRGQNVTFRCDPISEHNRLYWYRQTLGQGPEFLTYFQNEAQLEKSRLLSDRFSAERPKGSFSTLEIQRTEQGDSAMYLCASNDRAIPGELFFGEGSRLTVL.

This rearrangement joins TRBV7-2 to TRBJ2-3; perhaps TRBD2 as D (6 bases). The germline V gene has CDR1 SGHTA and CDR2 FQGNSA. V lost 3 bases to trimming and J lost 6 bases, with 22 bases between them. The CDR3 runs 17 residues. The CDR3 here is CASSFSGGANWGDTQYF. The CDR3 bases are TGTGCCAGCAGCTTCAGCGGCGGGGCCAATTGGGGTGATACGCAGTATTTT. Supplemented by reference TRBV7-2 and TRBJ2-3, the full variable domain reads GAGVSQSPSNKVTEKGKDVELRCDPISGHTALYWYRQSLGQGLEFLIYFQGNSAPDKSGLPSDRFSAERTGGSVSTLTIQRTQQEDSAVYLCASSFSGGANWGDTQYFGPGTRLTVL.

This chain uses TRBV18 with TRBJ1-2; a possible D gene is TRBD1 (6 bases). Germline assignment: CDR1 KGHSH and CDR2 LQKENI. This CDR3 is 13 amino acids long. With 6 bases removed from V and 2 bases from J, the gap between germline ends came to 10 bases. The CDR3 loop reads CASSPDRNYGYTF. The CDR3 DNA sequence: TGTGCCAGCTCGCCAGACAGGAACTATGGCTACACCTTC.

The chain recombines TRBV7-7 with TRBJ2-5, with D possibly TRBD1 on 6 matching bases. The CDR3 has 15 amino acids. Per germline, CDR1 SSHAT and CDR2 FNYEAQ (reference sequence). Trimming stripped 4 bases from V and 4 bases from J, with 16 bases between. The CDR3 coding sequence is TGTGCCAGCAGCTCGACAGGCTTCTGGGGAGAGACCCAGTACTTC. Encoded protein: CASSSTGFWGETQYF.

The CDR3, as DNA: TGTGCCAGCAGGCCTACCACGGGGGTCTACTACAATGAGCAGTTCTTC. Protein sequence: CASRPTTGVYYNEQFF. This sequence joins TRBV6-2 or TRBV6-3 and TRBJ2-1, with a tentative D call TRBD2 (6 bases). Trimming removed 6 bases at V and 3 bases at J, with 18 bases between. The CDR3 loop spans 16 amino acids. The germline CDR1 and CDR2 sequences are MNHEY and SVGEGT.

As DNA, the CDR3 is TGTGCCAGCAGCCAAAACCAAGGGGCAGATACGCAGTATTTT. Protein sequence: CASSQNQGADTQYF. V and J are TRBV9 and TRBJ2-3; D might be TRBD1 (5 bases). Germline V lookup: CDR1 SGDLS, CDR2 YYNGEE. With 4 bases removed from V and 4 bases from J, the gap between germline ends came to 13 bases. CDR3 length equals 14 residues.

The chain uses TRBV6-2 or TRBV6-3 and TRBJ2-1; a weak D match, TRBD2 (6 bases). The germline V gene has CDR1 MNHEY and CDR2 SVGEGT. The CDR3 loop spans 15 amino acids. Trimming took off 3 bases at V and 1 base at J, with 10 bases between the two ends. The DNA of the CDR3 is TGTGCCAGCAGTTATCAAGGACTATCCTACAATGAGCAGTTCTTC. This gives the protein CASSYQGLSYNEQFF.

The rearrangement joins TRBV3-1 (or the pseudogene TRBV3-2) to TRBJ2-3; weak D call: TRBD2 (5 bases). The CDR3 extends over 13 amino acids. Per the germline V gene, CDR1 is LGHDT and CDR2 is YNNKEL (reference sequence). Trimming took off 4 bases at V and 4 bases at J, with 9 bases between the two ends. The CDR3 region has the DNA TGTGCCAGCAGCCTCGGACTGTCAGATACGCAGTATTTT. Encoded protein: CASSLGLSDTQYF.

This chain connects TRBV7-9 to TRBJ2-7, with TRBD1 matching 8 bases. The V and J ends lost 4 bases and 6 bases, in that order; junction bases with no gene match: 11. The CDR3 extends over 15 amino acids. Per the germline V gene, CDR1 is SEHNR and CDR2 is FQNEAQ (reference sequence). The CDR3 loop is CASSSQGPTGGEQYF. As DNA, the CDR3 is TGTGCCAGCAGCTCCCAAGGGCCCACAGGGGGCGAGCAGTACTTC.

The CDR3, as DNA: TGTGCCAGCAGGGCAGCGGGGGGACAATGGACCGGGGAGCTGTTTTTT. Residues: CASRAAGGQWTGELFF. This chain uses TRBV5-6 with TRBJ2-2; 9 nucleotides agree with TRBD2. Per the germline V gene, CDR1 is SGHDT and CDR2 is YYEEEE. V lost 5 bases and J lost 5; bases outside the gene matches: 10. This CDR3 is built from 16 residues.

This chain connects TRBV19 to TRBJ2-5; 8 nucleotides agree with TRBD1. CDR3 length equals 16 residues. The J segment lost 2 bases and the V segment lost 3 bases, leaving 8 bases of the junction unmatched. Germline V lookup: CDR1 LNHDA, CDR2 SQIVND (reference sequence). CDR3 nucleotides: TGTGCCAGTAGTATTACACCGGGACAGGATCAAGAGACCCAGTACTTC. It is translated as CASSITPGQDQETQYF. The full variable domain, its missing parts supplied by reference TRBV19 and TRBJ2-5, is DGGITQSPKYLFRKEGQNVTLSCEQNLNHDAMYWYRQDPGQGLRLIYYSQIVNDFQKGDIAEGYSVSREKKESFPLTVTSAQKNPTAFYLCASSITPGQDQETQYFGPGTRLLVL.

This rearrangement joins TRBV4-1 to TRBJ2-1; TRBD2 is a possible D gene (6 bases). The germline gives CDR1 MGHRA, CDR2 YSYEKL. The CDR3 is 15 amino acids. V gave up 0 bases and J gave up 4 bases, with 10 bases separating them. CDR3 sequence reads: CASSQDRGEYNEQFF. CDR3 coding DNA: TGCGCCAGCAGCCAAGATCGCGGGGAATACAATGAGCAGTTCTTC.

This chain joins TRBV5-1 and TRBJ1-1; 8 bases are a match to TRBD1. Germline V gives CDR1 SGHRS, CDR2 YFSETQ. CDR3 size: 16 residues. Trimming removed 2 bases from V and 4 bases from J; junction bases left unmatched: 10. The CDR3 region is CASSFLQGAQGTEAFF. In nucleotides, the CDR3 is TGCGCCAGCAGCTTCCTCCAGGGGGCGCAGGGCACTGAAGCTTTCTTT.

The DNA for the CDR3 is TGTGCCAGCAGCCTAGGGACTACCACAGATACGCAGTATTTT. Translating gives CASSLGTTTDTQYF. The rearrangement uses TRBV9 and TRBJ2-3; TRBD2 matches at 7 bases. The V segment lost 4 bases and the J segment 2 bases; nucleotides outside the gene matches: 4. CDR3 length: 14 residues. CDR1 SGDLS and CDR2 YYNGEE come from the germline V gene.

V and J are TRBV4-1 and TRBJ1-5; D is uncertain. Trimming removed 3 bases from V and 7 bases from J, with 7 bases in between. Germline V CDR1 and CDR2: MGHRA, YSYEKL. The CDR3 has 12 residues. The CDR3 DNA reads as TGCGCCAGCAGCCAGGGGAGCCAGCCCCAGCATTTT. It translates to CASSQGSQPQHF.

The chain carries TRBV7-2 and TRBJ1-2; maybe TRBD1 (5 bases). V lost 3 bases, J lost 5 bases, and 10 bases lay in between. Per germline, CDR1 SGHTA and CDR2 FQGNSA. CDR3 length equals 13 residues. The CDR3 region has the DNA TGTGCCAGCAGCTTGTCGCAGGGTTATGGCTACACCTTC. It encodes CASSLSQGYGYTF.

The chain uses TRBV6-2 or TRBV6-3 and TRBJ2-3, with D hard to call. Germline V CDR1 and CDR2: MNHEY, SVGEGT. V shed 1 base and J shed 0 bases, with 17 bases lying between them. The CDR3 is 18 amino acids. This CDR3 is CASSYWVSRMTSTDTQYF. Here the CDR3 DNA reads TGTGCCAGCAGTTACTGGGTTAGCCGAATGACTAGCACAGATACGCAGTATTTT.

This sequence joins TRBV7-3 and TRBJ2-1, with 11 nucleotides matching TRBD1. CDR3 length: 16 amino acids. Trimming removed 4 bases from V and 1 base from J; junction bases left unmatched: 3. Germline CDR1 reads SGHTA; CDR2 reads FQGTGA. CDR3 nucleotides: TGTGCCAGCAGCTGGGGACAGGGGGGATCCTACAATGAGCAGTTCTTC. It codes for CASSWGQGGSYNEQFF. Full variable domain (missing parts from reference TRBV7-3 and TRBJ2-1): GAGVSQTPSNKVTEKGKYVELRCDPISGHTALYWYRQSLGQGPEFLIYFQGTGAADDSGLPNDRFFAVRPEGSVSTLKIQRTERGDSAVYLCASSWGQGGSYNEQFFGPGTRLTVL.

The gene calls are TRBV18 and TRBJ1-1, with 9 bases identical to TRBD1. CDR1 and CDR2 from the germline V gene are KGHSH and LQKENI. The CDR3 has 16 residues. J lost 4 bases, V lost 3 bases, and 9 bases had no gene match. The CDR3, as DNA: TGTGCCAGCTCACCGACTGAGACAGGGGGGATCACTGAAGCTTTCTTT. As protein: CASSPTETGGITEAFF.

V usage is TRBV9 and J usage is TRBJ2-7, with 8 bases fitting TRBD2. Per the germline V gene, CDR1 is SGDLS and CDR2 is YYNGEE. The ends lost 3 bases at V and 0 bases at J; junction bases unmatched: 8. The CDR3 contains 16 residues. For the CDR3, the DNA is TGTGCCAGCAGCGCTTCACCCGGGACTAGCTCCTACGAGCAGTACTTC. Amino acids: CASSASPGTSSYEQYF.